This entry concerns a single T cell receptor (beta chain). Trimming removed 2 bases at V and 9 bases at J, with 12 bases between. The germline gives CDR1 WNHNN, CDR2 SYGVQD (reference sequence). There are 13 residues in the CDR3. The assay was carried out at the deep level. Over several immunoSEQ plates, each subset's genomic DNA was distributed in even portions. Per sorted-subset replicate PCR, input was approximately 180 ng DNA, representing about 29,000 T cell genomes. Profiled with immunoSEQ multiplex PCR; TCRdb holds only in-frame clones, not every one. The sample lists 330,000 or so clones, 70% to 75% occurring once. CD4+ cell separation produced CD45RA+ naive and CD45RA-negative memory subsets. The sample belongs to a study of shared clonotypes between healthy human individuals.

The chain is built from TRBV10-1 and TRBJ2-3; the D is unclear. Sequenced: memory CD4+ T cells sorted from blood. Subset denoted: CD45RA-negative fraction. This sequence originates from a man aged 25 to 45 in good health. The CDR3 DNA follows: TGCGCCAGCAGTGAGAAAGTCCTTGGGACGCAGTATTTT. Residues: CASSEKVLGTQYF.